These T cell receptor beta chains were read from a single sample in a study of control samples from healthy donors and cancer patients. The table came from immunoSEQ multiplex PCR; TCRdb's copy has only in-frame clones and leaves some out. The repertoire holds about 30,000 clones, with roughly 91% as singletons. Sequencing input: PBMCs. The receptors come from a man aged 50-59 years with lung cancer. Both conserved end residues are part of each CDR3.

V gene: TRBV6-6; CDR3 protein: CASRLGQGGYEQYF
V gene: TRBV4-1; CDR3 protein: CASSRSGTAGLYGYTF
V gene: TRBV7-8; CDR3 protein: CASSLGGGIITYEQYF
V gene: TRBV28; CDR3 protein: CASSRRVRVQETQYF
V gene: TRBV5-1; CDR3 protein: CASSSLAGGLDNEQFF
V gene: TRBV24-1; CDR3 protein: CATSVTGGSGELFF
V gene: TRBV9; CDR3 protein: CASSLRGGHTEAFF
V gene: TRBV28; CDR3 protein: CASSRPASSYGYTF
V gene: TRBV19; CDR3 protein: CASSIQTHTEAFF
V gene: TRBV9; CDR3 protein: CASSVGPDNSPLHF
V gene: TRBV18; CDR3 protein: CASSPDRVAYEQYF
V gene: TRBV2; CDR3 protein: CASTRGSNSPLHF
V gene: TRBV11-3; CDR3 protein: CASSLDRGGEQFF
V gene: TRBV6-6; CDR3 protein: CASSSPGQETQYF
V gene: TRBV30; CDR3 protein: CAWSVQGLGVWNEQFF
V gene: TRBV3-1/TRBV3-2; CDR3 protein: CASSGTGGNTEAFF
V gene: TRBV5-4; CDR3 protein: CASSREGGVVKNIQYF
V gene: TRBV5-1; CDR3 protein: CASQTEANTEAFF
V gene: TRBV29-1; CDR3 protein: CSVEGTGAGYEQYF
V gene: TRBV29-1; CDR3 protein: CSGEGNYGYTF
V gene: TRBV10-3; CDR3 protein: CAISAVGLPEAFF
V gene: TRBV28; CDR3 protein: CASRSNGQGDNEKLFF
V gene: TRBV18; CDR3 protein: CASSPQGVETQYF
V gene: TRBV5-1; CDR3 protein: CASTLDSNTGELFF
V gene: TRBV5-1; CDR3 protein: CASSLLDGPDYGYTF
V gene: TRBV18; CDR3 protein: CASSPRPAGGFARTDTQYF
V gene: TRBV2; CDR3 protein: CASSPDRGRYEKLFF
V gene: TRBV29-1; CDR3 protein: CSVERGKGLYQETQYF
V gene: TRBV6-2/TRBV6-3; CDR3 protein: CASSPSFSGAARDTQYF